These 14 T cell receptor beta chains were all obtained from the same sample, sequenced in a study of shared clonotypes between healthy human individuals. Profiled with immunoSEQ multiplex PCR; TCRdb holds only in-frame clones, not every one. The table has over a million clones, roughly 74% seen once. Specimen: memory CD4+ T cells from PBMCs. Described subset: CD45RA-negative fraction. These receptors were collected from a man aged 18 to 35 in good health. Some clones in this sample may be carry-over from other donors' samples.

V usage is TRBV13 and J usage is TRBJ2-1; D may be TRBD2 (6 bases). CDR3 size: 15 residues. The germline CDR1 and CDR2 sequences are PRHDT and FYEKMQ (reference sequence). V was cut by 5 bases and J by 4 bases, with 15 bases left in between. The DNA for the CDR3 is TGTGCCAGCAGCCGAAGGCCTAGCGATTACAATGAGCAGTTCTTC. This sequence encodes CASSRRPSDYNEQFF.

This clone was recorded only once. This sequence joins TRBV5-1 and TRBJ2-2, with 10 bases lining up with TRBD2. Losses at the gene ends were 7 bases for V and 5 bases for J; bases not matched to a gene: 5. In germline, CDR1 is SGHRS, CDR2 YFSETQ. This CDR3 has 14 residues. This chain's CDR3 is CASRLTSGTGELFF. In nucleotides, the CDR3 is TGCGCCAGCCGCCTGACTAGCGGGACCGGGGAGCTGTTTTTT. Variable domain in full (rest from reference TRBV5-1 and TRBJ2-2): KAGVTQTPRYLIKTRGQQVTLSCSPISGHRSVSWYQQTPGQGLQFLFEYFSETQRNKGNFPGRFSGRQFSNSRSEMNVSTLELGDSALYLCASRLTSGTGELFFGEGSRLTVL.

The rearrangement joins TRBV6-1 to TRBJ2-2, with D tentatively TRBD1 (6 bases). The CDR3 covers 14 residues. Deletions cut 6 bases from V and 8 bases from J, with 16 bases between. Per germline, CDR1 MNHNS and CDR2 SASEGT. The CDR3, as DNA: TGTGCCAGCAGCTCACAGGGAGTCGAGGGGGAGCTGTTTTTT. It codes for CASSSQGVEGELFF.

Notes on this clone: This CDR3 is also generated by other DNA sequences in the sample. This chain links TRBV11-2 with TRBJ2-7; a possible D gene is TRBD1 (6 bases). The CDR3 sequence is 13 residues long. Germline CDR1 reads SGHAT; CDR2 reads FQNNGV. V dropped 0 bases and J dropped 4 bases, with 7 bases sitting between them. The CDR3 sequence is CASSLDRGYEQYF. The CDR3 DNA is TGTGCCAGCAGCTTAGACAGGGGTTACGAGCAGTACTTC. The full variable domain, its missing parts supplied by reference TRBV11-2 and TRBJ2-7, is EAGVAQSPRYKIIEKRQSVAFWCNPISGHATLYWYQQILGQGPKLLIQFQNNGVVDDSQLPKDRFSAERLKGVDSTLKIQPAKLEDSAVYLCASSLDRGYEQYFGPGTRLTVT.

This clone showed up just once. The chain combines TRBV5-5 with TRBJ2-7; D uncertain. Trimming shortened V by 1 base and J by 3 bases, and 5 bases separated the two germline ends. Per the germline V gene, CDR1 is SGHKS and CDR2 is YYEKEE (reference sequence). CDR3 length: 12 residues. In DNA, the CDR3 is TGTGCCAGCAGCTTGTCCAGCTACGAGCAGTACTTC. Its translation is CASSLSSYEQYF.

This clone has only a few counts. The chain combines TRBV6-1 with TRBJ2-3; no clear D gene. The CDR3 runs 15 residues. Trimming shortened V by 2 bases and J by 4 bases, and 13 bases separated the two germline ends. Germline V gene lookup returns CDR1 MNHNS and CDR2 SASEGT. The CDR3 sequence: CASSEIEIDADTQYF. The CDR3 DNA reads as TGTGCCAGCAGTGAAATCGAGATAGACGCAGATACGCAGTATTTT.

The chain uses TRBV10-2 and TRBJ2-1; 10 bases line up with TRBD2. The CDR3 is 16 residues long. V trimming: 2 bases; J trimming: 2 bases; junction bases outside the gene matches: 3. Germline CDR1 WSHSY, CDR2 SAAADI. The CDR3 DNA is TGCGCCAGCAGTGAGCCCGGACTAGCGGCCTACAATGAGCAGTTCTTC. Its protein product is CASSEPGLAAYNEQFF.

A word on this clone: The sample has other DNA sequences that encode this CDR3 too. The chain carries TRBV27 and TRBJ2-2, with a possible D match to TRBD1 (6 bases). The CDR3 extends over 15 amino acids. The V end lost 8 bases, the J end lost 0 bases, and 13 bases lay between the germline ends. Germline V CDR1 and CDR2: MNHEY, SMNVEV (reference sequence). CDR3 amino acids: CASRTGTSNTGELFF. The CDR3 nucleotides read TGTGCCAGCCGAACCGGGACATCGAACACCGGGGAGCTGTTTTTT.

The genes are TRBV18 and TRBJ1-2; maybe TRBD1 (5 bases). V was shortened by 5 bases and J by 8 bases, with 15 bases between the two germline ends. Per germline, CDR1 KGHSH and CDR2 LQKENI. The CDR3 covers 13 residues. The CDR3 sequence: CASSEGLAGGYTF. DNA for the CDR3: TGTGCCAGCTCAGAGGGGTTGGCAGGGGGCTACACCTTC.

The chain has TRBV9 and TRBJ1-1, with 8 nucleotides matching TRBD1. Trimming removed 0 bases from V and 5 bases from J; junction bases left unmatched: 6. The CDR3 runs to 15 residues. Germline CDR1 SGDLS, CDR2 YYNGEE. CDR3 bases: TGTGCCAGCAGCGTAGGGACAGGGCCTGGGACTGAAGCTTTCTTT. Protein: CASSVGTGPGTEAFF.

This chain links TRBV7-9 with TRBJ2-2; unclear D gene. This CDR3 is 13 amino acids long. Trimming removed 2 bases at V and 6 bases at J, with 7 bases between. Per germline, CDR1 SEHNR and CDR2 FQNEAQ (reference sequence). CDR3: CASSLTPPGELFF. The CDR3 DNA is TGTGCCAGCAGCTTAACCCCCCCCGGGGAGCTGTTTTTT.

The chain has TRBV23-1 and TRBJ2-5; D gene unclear. TRBV23-1 is marked as an open reading frame, function uncertain. The CDR3 has 12 amino acids. V dropped 2 bases and J dropped 5 bases, with 6 bases sitting between them. The chain's CDR3 is CASSQKRETQYF. CDR3 coding DNA: TGCGCCAGCAGTCAAAAGAGGGAGACCCAGTACTTC.

The chain links TRBV30 to TRBJ1-5; D gene ambiguous. This CDR3 is built from 14 residues. Deletions cut 0 bases from V and 2 bases from J, with 8 bases between. Germline loops: CDR1 GTSNPN, CDR2 SVGIG (reference sequence). The CDR3 loop reads CAWSVGRGNQPQHF. DNA of the CDR3: TGTGCCTGGAGTGTAGGTCGGGGCAATCAGCCCCAGCATTTT.

The chain employs TRBV5-1 and TRBJ1-4, with D tentatively TRBD1 (5 bases). Per the germline V gene, CDR1 is SGHRS and CDR2 is YFSETQ. V lost 3 bases and J lost 7, with 16 bases in between. This CDR3 comprises 15 residues. CDR3 region: CASSYSSTRGEKLFF. The CDR3 DNA reads as TGCGCCAGCAGCTACAGTAGTACGAGGGGTGAAAAACTGTTTTTT.